This is a list of T cell receptor beta chains from one sample in a study of T cells in Graves' hyperthyroidism and ophthalmopathy. TCRdb re-derived calls from the multiplex PCR reads in MiXCR, one entry per CDR3 protein. The top ten clones hold about 14% of a sample with some 460,000 distinct CDR3 sequences, approximately 14% of them seen once. What was sequenced was blood. These receptors were obtained from a young woman with Graves' hyperthyroidism. Both conserved end residues are part of each CDR3. The D gene is left open where the match is weak. A clone size is listed for some rows: how often the clone was seen (once, few, many), or a class if it is expanded.

D: TRBD2
size: -
J: TRBJ2-1
V: TRBV6-2/TRBV6-3
CDR3: CASSANGLAGGHNEQFF
DNA: TGTGCCAGCAGCGCGAACGGACTAGCGGGGGGACACAATGAGCAGTTCTTC

D: -
size: many
J: TRBJ1-4
V: TRBV28
CDR3: CASSLAELSRGTEKLFF
DNA: TGTGCCAGCAGTTTGGCGGAATTGTCCAGGGGTACTGAAAAACTGTTTTTT

D: -
size: few
J: TRBJ1-5
V: TRBV28
CDR3: CASSFTGPNQPQHF
DNA: TGTGCCAGCAGTTTCACGGGCCCCAATCAGCCCCAGCATTTT

D: -
size: many
J: TRBJ1-3
V: TRBV27
CDR3: CASSTKPSSGGNTIYF
DNA: TGTGCCAGCAGTACCAAACCATCTTCGGGAGGAAACACCATATATTTT

D: TRBD1
size: once
J: TRBJ2-7
V: TRBV6-1
CDR3: CASSRTGANSYEQYF
DNA: TGTGCCAGCAGCAGGACAGGGGCCAACTCCTACGAGCAGTACTTC

D: -
size: few
J: TRBJ2-7
V: TRBV7-9
CDR3: CASSPGDGEQYF
DNA: TGTGCCAGCAGCCCGGGGGATGGGGAGCAGTACTTC

D: -
size: many
J: TRBJ1-1
V: TRBV18
CDR3: CASSPPTGRNTEAFF
DNA: TGTGCCAGCTCACCACCGACAGGCAGGAACACTGAAGCTTTCTTT

D: -
size: few
J: TRBJ1-5
V: TRBV7-9
CDR3: CASSMDTFNQPQHF
DNA: TGTGCCAGCAGCATGGACACCTTCAATCAGCCCCAGCATTTT

D: TRBD1
size: -
J: TRBJ2-7
V: TRBV5-4
CDR3: CASSSGQGVPYEQYF
DNA: TGTGCCAGCAGCTCGGGACAGGGGGTCCCCTACGAGCAGTACTTC

D: TRBD2
size: many
J: TRBJ2-5
V: TRBV5-8
CDR3: CASSLRGLLAGEETQYF
DNA: TGTGCCAGCAGCTTGAGGGGACTACTAGCGGGAGAAGAGACCCAGTACTTC

D: -
size: many
J: TRBJ1-1
V: TRBV6-1
CDR3: CASSLRGGNTEAFF
DNA: TGTGCCAGCAGTCTAAGAGGGGGGAACACTGAAGCTTTCTTT

D: TRBD1
size: -
J: TRBJ2-7
V: TRBV19
CDR3: CASTLDRGSGEQYF
DNA: TGTGCCAGTACCTTGGACAGGGGATCTGGCGAGCAGTACTTC

D: -
size: few
J: TRBJ1-1
V: TRBV19
CDR3: CASSEVGLAPGVNEAFF
DNA: TGTGCCAGTAGCGAGGTCGGGTTGGCTCCGGGGGTTAATGAAGCTTTCTTT

D: -
size: many
J: TRBJ2-3
V: TRBV12-3/TRBV12-4
CDR3: CASSPDPTDTQYF
DNA: TGTGCCAGCAGTCCGGACCCCACAGATACGCAGTATTTT

D: TRBD1
size: many
J: TRBJ1-2
V: TRBV13
CDR3: CASSLGTGPYGYTF
DNA: TGTGCCAGCAGCTTAGGGACAGGGCCCTATGGCTACACCTTC

D: -
size: few
J: TRBJ2-3
V: TRBV24-1
CDR3: CATSDAGRYTDTQYF
DNA: TGTGCCACCAGTGATGCGGGACGGTACACAGATACGCAGTATTTT

D: -
size: many
J: TRBJ1-5
V: TRBV2
CDR3: CASSDLGNLQPQHF
DNA: TGTGCCAGCAGCGACCTGGGTAATCTTCAGCCCCAGCATTTT

D: TRBD2
size: few
J: TRBJ2-2
V: TRBV6-4
CDR3: CASSPGLTGELFF
DNA: TGTGCCAGCAGTCCGGGACTAACCGGGGAGCTGTTTTTT

D: -
size: -
J: TRBJ2-3
V: TRBV27
CDR3: CASSERKGGPDTQYF
DNA: TGTGCCAGCAGTGAGCGTAAGGGTGGACCAGATACGCAGTATTTT

D: TRBD2
size: -
J: TRBJ2-7
V: TRBV4-1
CDR3: CASSQGEGGTYEQYF
DNA: TGCGCCAGCAGCCAAGGCGAGGGAGGGACCTACGAGCAGTACTTC

D: -
size: many
J: TRBJ1-1
V: TRBV12-3/TRBV12-4
CDR3: CASSYGRRTEAFF
DNA: TGTGCCAGCAGTTACGGGAGGAGAACTGAAGCTTTCTTT

D: TRBD2
size: many
J: TRBJ2-7
V: TRBV2
CDR3: CASSSPSGYEQYF
DNA: TGTGCCAGCAGTTCCCCTAGCGGGTACGAGCAGTACTTC

D: TRBD1
size: -
J: TRBJ1-2
V: TRBV2
CDR3: CASSEERGRADGYTF
DNA: TGTGCCAGCAGTGAGGAGAGGGGGCGCGCGGATGGCTACACCTTC

D: TRBD1
size: few
J: TRBJ1-6
V: TRBV7-9
CDR3: CASSPPGQDNSPLHF
DNA: TGTGCCAGCAGCCCGCCGGGACAGGATAATTCACCCCTCCACTTT